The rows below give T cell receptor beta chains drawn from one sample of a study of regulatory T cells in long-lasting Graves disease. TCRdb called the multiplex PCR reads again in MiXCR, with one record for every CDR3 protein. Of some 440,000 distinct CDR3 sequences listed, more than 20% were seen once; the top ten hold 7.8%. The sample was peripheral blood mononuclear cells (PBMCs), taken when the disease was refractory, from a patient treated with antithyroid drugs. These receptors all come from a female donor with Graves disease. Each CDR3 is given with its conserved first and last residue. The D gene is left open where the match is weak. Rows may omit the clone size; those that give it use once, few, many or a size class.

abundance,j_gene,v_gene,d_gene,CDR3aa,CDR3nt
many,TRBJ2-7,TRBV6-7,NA,CASSYGLRDSSYEQYF,TGTGCCAGCAGTTACGGACTTCGGGACTCCTCCTACGAGCAGTACTTC
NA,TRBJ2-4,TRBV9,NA,CASSVVTELAKNIQYF,TGTGCCAGCAGCGTAGTCACAGAACTAGCCAAAAACATTCAGTACTTC
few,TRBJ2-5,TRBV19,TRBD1,CASSIGTRQGQETQYF,TGTGCCAGTAGTATTGGAACTCGACAGGGACAGGAGACCCAGTACTTC
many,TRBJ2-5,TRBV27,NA,CASSRHPGAQETQYF,TGTGCCAGCAGTCGACACCCCGGGGCCCAAGAGACCCAGTACTTC
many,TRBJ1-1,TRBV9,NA,CASSVDPRLGGRAFF,TGTGCCAGCAGCGTAGACCCCAGATTGGGAGGGAGAGCTTTCTTT
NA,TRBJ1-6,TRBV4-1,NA,CASSPTFKENSPLHF,TGCGCCAGCAGCCCTACATTCAAAGAGAATTCACCCCTCCACTTT
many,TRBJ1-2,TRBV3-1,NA,CASSQEDRYGYTF,TGTGCCAGCAGCCAAGAAGACAGATATGGCTACACCTTC
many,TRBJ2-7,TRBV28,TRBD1,CASRTGGGEQYF,TGTGCCAGCAGAACAGGGGGAGGCGAGCAGTACTTC
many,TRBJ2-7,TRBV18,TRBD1,CASSPLDRADYEQYF,TGTGCCAGCTCACCCTTGGACAGGGCGGACTACGAGCAGTACTTC
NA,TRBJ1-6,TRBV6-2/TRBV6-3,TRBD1,CASSYLGNQGDSPLHF,TGTGCCAGCAGTTACTTGGGGAACCAGGGGGATTCACCCCTCCACTTT
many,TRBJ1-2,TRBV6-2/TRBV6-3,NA,CASSFGTSGYTF,TGTGCCAGCAGTTTTGGGACTTCTGGCTACACCTTC
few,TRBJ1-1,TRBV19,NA,CASSPSGTTEAFF,TGTGCCAGTAGTCCATCAGGGACCACTGAAGCTTTCTTT
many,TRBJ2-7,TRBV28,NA,CASSRDTSEQYF,TGTGCCAGCAGCCGCGACACTTCCGAGCAGTACTTC
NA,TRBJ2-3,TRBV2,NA,CASSDRSGPGSDTQYF,TGTGCCAGCAGTGATCGGAGTGGACCAGGTTCAGATACGCAGTATTTT
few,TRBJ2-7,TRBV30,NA,CAWRETGNLREQYF,TGTGCCTGGAGGGAAACAGGCAATCTCCGCGAGCAGTACTTC
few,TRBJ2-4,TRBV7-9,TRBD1,CASRTGTGTGQYF,TGTGCCAGCAGAACCGGGACAGGGACGGGTCAGTACTTC
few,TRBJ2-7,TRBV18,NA,CASSPRGLYYEQYF,TGTGCCAGCTCACCCCGGGGTCTGTACTACGAGCAGTACTTC
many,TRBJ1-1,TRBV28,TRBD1,CASSPHRGYTEAFF,TGTGCCAGCAGCCCGCACAGGGGGTATACTGAAGCTTTCTTT
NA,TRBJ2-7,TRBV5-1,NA,CASSLEQTGYYEQYF,TGCGCCAGCAGCTTGGAACAGACCGGATACTACGAGCAGTACTTC
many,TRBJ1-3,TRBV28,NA,CASSYNGASGNTIYF,TGTGCCAGCAGTTATAACGGGGCCTCTGGAAACACCATATATTTT
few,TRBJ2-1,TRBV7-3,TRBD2,CASSYLGWGSGSSYNEQFF,TGTGCCAGCAGCTACTTAGGGTGGGGTAGCGGGAGCTCCTACAATGAGCAGTTCTTC
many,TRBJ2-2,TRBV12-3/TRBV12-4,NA,CASSFRRAQGPGELFF,TGTGCCAGCAGTTTTAGGAGGGCGCAGGGGCCCGGGGAGCTGTTTTTT
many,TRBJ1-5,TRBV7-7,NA,CASSLSERQPQHF,TGTGCTAGCAGCTTAAGTGAGCGCCAGCCCCAGCATTTT
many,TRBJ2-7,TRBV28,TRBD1,CASSLTYRGDYEQYF,TGTGCCAGCAGTTTGACCTACAGGGGTGACTACGAGCAGTACTTC
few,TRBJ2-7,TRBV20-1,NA,CSASGRYLGSYEQYF,TGCAGTGCTAGTGGCAGGTACCTCGGGTCCTACGAGCAGTACTTC
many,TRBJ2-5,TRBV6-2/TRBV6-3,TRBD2,CASSYGTSGKETQYF,TGTGCCAGCAGTTATGGGACTAGCGGGAAAGAGACCCAGTACTTC
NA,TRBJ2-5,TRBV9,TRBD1,CASSSGQGFETQYF,TGTGCCAGCAGTTCAGGACAGGGGTTCGAGACCCAGTACTTC
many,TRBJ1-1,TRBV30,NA,CAWRDSTEAFF,TGTGCCTGGAGGGACAGCACTGAAGCTTTCTTT
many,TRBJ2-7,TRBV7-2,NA,CASSLGADRPYEQYF,TGTGCCAGCAGCTTAGGGGCAGATAGACCCTACGAGCAGTACTTC
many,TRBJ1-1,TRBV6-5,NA,CASSWTGNTEAFF,TGTGCCAGCAGTTGGACGGGGAACACTGAAGCTTTCTTT
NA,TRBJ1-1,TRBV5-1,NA,CASSRQASMNTEAFF,TGCGCCAGCAGCCGACAGGCTTCCATGAACACTGAAGCTTTCTTT
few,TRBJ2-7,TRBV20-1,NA,CSAPTGSYEQYF,TGCAGTGCCCCGACAGGATCCTACGAGCAGTACTTC
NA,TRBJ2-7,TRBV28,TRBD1,CASSPGQEKIYEQYF,TGTGCCAGCAGTCCAGGACAGGAAAAGATCTACGAGCAGTACTTC
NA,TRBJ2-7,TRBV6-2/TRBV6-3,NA,CASINNYEQYF,TGTGCCAGCATCAACAACTACGAGCAGTACTTC
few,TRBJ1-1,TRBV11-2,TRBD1,CASSLKGGSTEAFF,TGTGCCAGCAGCTTAAAAGGGGGCAGTACTGAAGCTTTCTTT
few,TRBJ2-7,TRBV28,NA,CASSPEIGGVGESYEQYF,TGTGCCAGCAGTCCAGAGATAGGAGGGGTCGGGGAGTCCTACGAGCAGTACTTC
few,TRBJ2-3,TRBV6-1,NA,CASTQFRRKSTDTQYF,TGTGCCAGCACCCAATTTAGACGGAAGAGCACAGATACGCAGTATTTT
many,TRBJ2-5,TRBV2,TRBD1,CASSEGDRKETQYF,TGTGCCAGCAGTGAGGGGGACAGAAAAGAGACCCAGTACTTC
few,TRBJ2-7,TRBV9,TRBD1,CASSGTGGISYEQYF,TGTGCCAGCAGCGGAACAGGGGGAATCTCCTACGAGCAGTACTTC
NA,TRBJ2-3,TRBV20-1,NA,CSAHLTGLTQYF,TGCAGTGCTCATCTGACGGGGCTAACGCAGTATTTT
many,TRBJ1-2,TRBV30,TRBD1,CAWSATGTGDGYTF,TGTGCCTGGAGTGCAACGGGGACAGGGGATGGCTACACCTTC
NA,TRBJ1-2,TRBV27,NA,CASGGPHLGYTF,TGTGCCAGCGGTGGTCCTCATCTTGGCTACACCTTC
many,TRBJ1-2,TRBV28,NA,CASSQGRSVYGYTF,TGTGCCAGCAGTCAAGGACGTTCTGTCTATGGCTACACCTTC
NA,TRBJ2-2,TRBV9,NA,CASSVAQAVGNTGELFF,TGTGCCAGCAGCGTAGCTCAGGCTGTCGGAAACACCGGGGAGCTGTTTTTT
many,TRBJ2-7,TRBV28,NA,CASSLTGPSLYEQYF,TGTGCCAGCAGTCTAACGGGACCTTCCCTCTACGAGCAGTACTTC
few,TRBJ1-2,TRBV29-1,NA,CSARGSLTGYTF,TGCAGCGCCCGAGGGAGCCTTACAGGCTACACCTTC
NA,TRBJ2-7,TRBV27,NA,CASSYRGGYEQYF,TGTGCCAGCAGTTACAGGGGAGGCTACGAGCAGTACTTC
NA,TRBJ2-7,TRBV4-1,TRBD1,CASSQDPGGEQYF,TGCGCCAGCAGCCAAGATCCAGGGGGCGAGCAGTACTTC
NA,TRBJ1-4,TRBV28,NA,CASSLSQGGEKLFF,TGTGCCAGCAGTTTAAGCCAGGGTGGTGAAAAACTGTTTTTT
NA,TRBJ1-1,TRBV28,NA,CASSFGGWTEAFF,TGTGCCAGCAGTTTTGGAGGTTGGACTGAAGCTTTCTTT
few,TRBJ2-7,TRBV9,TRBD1,CASSVSGTGGYEQYF,TGTGCCAGCAGCGTAAGCGGGACAGGGGGTTACGAGCAGTACTTC
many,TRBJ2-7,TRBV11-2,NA,CASSFITEQYF,TGTGCCAGCAGCTTCATTACCGAGCAGTACTTC
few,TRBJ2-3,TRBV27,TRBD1,CASSLRTGGFTDTQYF,TGTGCCAGCAGTTTAAGGACAGGGGGCTTCACAGATACGCAGTATTTT
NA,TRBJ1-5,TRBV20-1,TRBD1,CSARQGINQPQHF,TGCAGTGCCCGACAGGGTATCAATCAGCCCCAGCATTTT